The 4 T cell receptor beta chains below come from one sample, sequenced in a study of cytomegalovirus exposure and HLA in healthy donors. In the PCR, 60 Vbeta and 13 Jbeta primers were used. Sequencing was performed with immunoSEQ multiplex PCR; in TCRdb, only in-frame clones are kept and a portion is missing. This sample has 100,000 to 150,000 clones, with around four fifths found just once. The sequenced sample consisted of PBMCs. Receptors originate from a female donor in good health and CMV-seronegative.

The rearrangement uses TRBV19 and TRBJ1-5; maybe TRBD1 (6 bases). V lost 3 bases to trimming and J lost 0 bases, with 12 bases between them. The CDR3 has 16 amino acids. In germline, CDR1 is LNHDA, CDR2 SQIVND (reference sequence). CDR3 nucleotide sequence: TGTGCCAGTAGTATTAAGACAGGTTATAGCAATCAGCCCCAGCATTTT. Translated, it gives CASSIKTGYSNQPQHF. Combining the CDR3 with reference TRBV19 and TRBJ1-5 gives the whole variable domain DGGITQSPKYLFRKEGQNVTLSCEQNLNHDAMYWYRQDPGQGLRLIYYSQIVNDFQKGDIAEGYSVSREKKESFPLTVTSAQKNPTAFYLCASSIKTGYSNQPQHFGDGTRLSIL.

This chain connects TRBV19 to TRBJ1-1, with 8 bases lining up with TRBD1. CDR1 is LNHDA, CDR2 SQIVND, per germline (reference sequence). The length of the CDR3 is 17 residues. The junction had 8 bases not matched to a gene; V was cut back by 1 base and J by 1 base. The CDR3 sequence: CASSIGSYQGANTEAFF. For the CDR3, the DNA is TGTGCCAGTAGTATAGGATCTTATCAGGGGGCGAACACTGAAGCTTTCTTT.

The chain carries TRBV2 and TRBJ2-7; D is perhaps TRBD1 (5 bases). The germline V gene has CDR1 SNHLY and CDR2 FYNNEI. Trimming pared 10 bases from V and 3 bases from J, leaving 13 bases between. The CDR3 has 12 residues. The CDR3 DNA reads as TGTGCCACCTCAAGGGGCAGCTACGAGCAGTACTTC. Protein product: CATSRGSYEQYF.

The rearrangement uses TRBV27 and TRBJ1-2; maybe TRBD1 (5 bases). The CDR3 is 15 residues long. CDR1 is MNHEY, CDR2 SMNVEV, per germline (reference sequence). V lost 0 bases to trimming and J lost 3 bases, with 11 bases between them. Written as DNA, the CDR3 is TGTGCCAGCAGTTTATCACCAGGCAGGGACTATGGCTACACCTTC. It specifies CASSLSPGRDYGYTF.